Below, 27 T cell receptor beta chains from the same sample are listed, as sequenced in a study of graft-versus-host responses after intestinal transplantation. No cognate antigen is known for these TCRs. The data were produced by immunoSEQ multiplex PCR, yet TCRdb's version contains in-frame clones alone and is incomplete. In the table there are fewer than 95,000 clones, approximately 94% of which are singletons. The sequencing used unstimulated CD4+ T cells sorted from spleen or lymph node cells, collected before transplant. The receptors were gathered from a human donor who was the organ donor for an intestinal transplant.

This clone occurred a few times. V usage is TRBV18 and J usage is TRBJ2-1; TRBD1 or TRBD2 may be the D gene (5 bases each). Germline assignment: CDR1 KGHSH and CDR2 LQKENI. V dropped 6 bases and J dropped 6 bases, with 18 bases sitting between them. The CDR3 sequence is 15 residues long. The chain's CDR3 is CASSYLGSGGNEQFF. The CDR3 region has the DNA TGTGCCAGCTCGTACCTCGGCAGTGGGGGCAATGAGCAGTTCTTC.

This clone was seen once. The gene calls are TRBV6-5 and TRBJ2-7, with TRBD1 matching 8 bases. This CDR3 has 14 residues. Germline-derived CDR1 and CDR2 are MNHEY and SVGAGI. J lost 2 bases, V lost 5 bases, and 5 bases had no gene match. This chain's CDR3 is CASSQQTGAYEQYF. The CDR3 DNA reads TGTGCCAGCAGTCAACAGACAGGGGCCTACGAGCAGTACTTC.

CDR3 protein: CASSQTGGRETQYF. CDR3 nucleotides: TGTGCCAGCAGCCAGACAGGGGGCCGGGAGACCCAGTACTTC. The V call is TRBV11-3, the J call TRBJ2-5, with TRBD1 matching over 10 bases. J lost 5 bases, V lost 5 bases, and 5 bases had no gene match. The germline gives CDR1 SGHNT, CDR2 YENEEA. The CDR3 is made up of 14 amino acids.

This clone came up once. Within the sample, other DNA sequences also encode this same CDR3. V and J are TRBV30 and TRBJ1-5, with 7 nucleotides matching TRBD1. V was pared by 0 bases and J by 1 base, with 3 bases of the junction left unmatched. The CDR3 sequence is 15 residues long. The germline gives CDR1 GTSNPN, CDR2 SVGIG (reference sequence). CDR3 in amino acids: CAWSVPGGSNQPQHF. The CDR3 bases are TGTGCCTGGAGTGTACCAGGGGGAAGCAATCAGCCCCAGCATTTT.

V gene TRBV10-2 combines with J gene TRBJ2-1; 14 bases align to TRBD2. J was trimmed by 4 bases and V by 5 bases; bases with no gene match: 4. The germline V gene encodes CDR1 WSHSY and CDR2 SAAADI. The CDR3 covers 16 residues. The CDR3, as DNA: TGCGCCAGCAGTTCCCGGACTAGCGGGAGGTACAATGAGCAGTTCTTC. Protein: CASSSRTSGRYNEQFF.

The chain recombines TRBV9 with TRBJ2-1; tentative D call: TRBD2 (5 bases). Trimming pared 7 bases from V and 0 bases from J, leaving 14 bases between. The length of the CDR3 is 15 residues. The germline CDR1 and CDR2 sequences are SGDLS and YYNGEE. The DNA of the CDR3 is TGTGCCAGCTCCCTGGTGGGGAGCTCCTACAATGAGCAGTTCTTC. This sequence encodes CASSLVGSSYNEQFF.

CDR3 sequence reads: CAWRWGGKETQYF. The CDR3 DNA follows: TGTGCCTGGAGGTGGGGGGGGAAGGAGACCCAGTACTTC. The rearrangement links TRBV30 to TRBJ2-5; 7 bases map to TRBD2. Losses at the gene ends were 3 bases for V and 5 bases for J; bases not matched to a gene: 6. Looked up from germline, CDR1 is GTSNPN and CDR2 is SVGIG (reference sequence). This CDR3 spans 13 amino acids.

The chain is built from TRBV5-1 and TRBJ2-5; the D gene is possibly TRBD1 (5 bases). Germline lookup yields CDR1 SGHRS and CDR2 YFSETQ. This CDR3 spans 14 amino acids. Trimming took 2 bases from V and 7 from J, leaving 15 bases between them. CDR3: CASSFGVYTGTQYF. As DNA, the CDR3 is TGCGCCAGCAGCTTTGGAGTCTACACAGGGACCCAGTACTTC.

The V call is TRBV25-1, the J call TRBJ2-1; a weak D match, TRBD2 (6 bases). This CDR3 contains 17 residues. V lost 2 bases and J 1 base, leaving 15 bases between the germline ends. The germline V gene encodes CDR1 MGHDK and CDR2 SYGVNS. CDR3 sequence: CASSEAMEGGSYNEQFF. The CDR3 DNA is TGTGCCAGCAGTGAAGCCATGGAGGGTGGGTCCTACAATGAGCAGTTCTTC.

The genes are TRBV6-1 and TRBJ2-4, with D maybe TRBD1 (5 bases). Between the trimmed V and J ends, which lost 0 bases and 0 bases, there was a span of 18 bases. The CDR3 totals 19 residues. Germline V gives CDR1 MNHNS, CDR2 SASEGT. The CDR3 bases are TGTGCCAGCAGTGAAGCGGGCGACAGAGCCGAACTAGCCAAAAACATTCAGTACTTC. This encodes CASSEAGDRAELAKNIQYF.

The genes are TRBV5-1 and TRBJ2-5; 13 bases map to TRBD2. The V segment lost 1 base and the J segment 5 bases; nucleotides outside the gene matches: 5. The CDR3 contains 16 residues. Germline V CDR1 and CDR2: SGHRS, YFSETQ. This chain's CDR3 is CASSLTSGGAWETQYF. The CDR3 bases are TGCGCCAGCAGCTTGACTAGCGGGGGGGCCTGGGAGACCCAGTACTTC.

J is TRBJ2-1 and V is TRBV4-2; TRBD2 is a possible D gene (7 bases). The length of the CDR3 is 17 residues. Germline V gene lookup returns CDR1 LGHNA and CDR2 YNFKEQ. Deletions cut 1 base from V and 6 bases from J, with 19 bases between. Written as DNA, the CDR3 is TGTGCCAGCAGCCAAGGTATTTGGGCGGGGGCCACCAATGAGCAGTTCTTC. Translating it yields CASSQGIWAGATNEQFF.

The chain employs TRBV9 and TRBJ1-3; TRBD1 might be the D (5 bases). Germline V CDR1 and CDR2: SGDLS, YYNGEE. The CDR3 spans 15 residues. V shed 0 bases and J shed 3 bases, with 10 bases lying between them. CDR3 residues: CASSVEGASGNTIYF. Here the CDR3 DNA reads TGTGCCAGCAGCGTAGAAGGGGCCAGTGGAAACACCATATATTTT. The entire variable domain, with the rest obtained from reference TRBV9 and TRBJ1-3, is as follows: DSGVTQTPKHLITATGQRVTLRCSPRSGDLSVYWYQQSLDQGLQFLIQYYNGEERAKGNILERFSAQQFPDLHSELNLSSLELGDSALYFCASSVEGASGNTIYFGEGSWLTVV.

The rearrangement uses TRBV6-5 and TRBJ1-2; D might be TRBD1 (6 bases). Germline CDR1 MNHEY, CDR2 SVGAGI. This CDR3 contains 13 residues. V was trimmed by 6 bases and J by 8 bases, leaving 16 bases between them. The CDR3 nucleotides read TGTGCCAGCAGGGCGCAGGGGTCCGACGGCTACACCTTC. Its protein product is CASRAQGSDGYTF.

V is TRBV7-2 and J is TRBJ2-7; D unclear. This CDR3 comprises 13 residues. Germline CDR1 and CDR2: SGHTA and FQGNSA. Trimming stripped 5 bases from V and 6 bases from J, with 14 bases between. The CDR3 nucleotides read TGTGCCAGCAGCCCCCCGGGCGGCCGCGAGCAGTACTTC. Residues: CASSPPGGREQYF.

This chain connects TRBV30 to TRBJ1-2; 8 bases are a match to TRBD1. Germline loops: CDR1 GTSNPN, CDR2 SVGIG (reference sequence). The CDR3 contains 16 residues. J lost 8 bases, V lost 3 bases, and 17 bases had no gene match. CDR3 in DNA: TGTGCCTGGAGCCGAACGGGCCGACCAGGGGGCAGCGGCTACACCTTC. Its protein product is CAWSRTGRPGGSGYTF.

CDR3 in DNA: TGCGCCAGCAGCCAAGAGGGAGTCAGGCTAAACGAAAAACTGTTTTTT. It is translated as CASSQEGVRLNEKLFF. The chain recombines TRBV4-1 with TRBJ1-4; the D is unclear. The CDR3 covers 16 residues. Germline V lookup: CDR1 MGHRA, CDR2 YSYEKL. V lost 0 bases to trimming and J lost 8 bases, with 16 bases between them.

The chain uses TRBV19 and TRBJ2-2; the D gene is possibly TRBD1 (6 bases). V gave up 7 bases and J gave up 8 bases, with 17 bases separating them. The CDR3 consists of 14 residues. Germline V gene data show CDR1 as LNHDA and CDR2 as SQIVND (reference sequence). The CDR3 loop reads CASKGTLERGELFF. CDR3 nucleotide sequence: TGTGCCAGTAAAGGGACACTGGAGAGGGGGGAGCTGTTTTTT.

V gene TRBV2 combines with J gene TRBJ2-3; 12 bases align to TRBD2. This CDR3 is built from 15 residues. V dropped 2 bases and J dropped 3; count of bases not matched to a gene: 0. The V gene's germline CDR1 is SNHLY and CDR2 FYNNEI. CDR3 protein: CASSETSGGTDTQYF. For the CDR3, the DNA is TGTGCCAGCAGTGAAACTAGCGGGGGGACAGATACGCAGTATTTT.

Points on this clone: The germline gene is not matched at one end of the junction; a read error may be the cause. The rearrangement links TRBV10-2 to TRBJ1-3; D is uncertain. There are 15 residues in the CDR3. The germline V gene encodes CDR1 WSHSY and CDR2 SAAADI. The CDR3 here is CASSELGNSGNTIYF. As DNA, the CDR3 is TGCGCTAGCAGTGAACTCGGGAACTCTGGAAACACCATATATTTT.

CDR3 sequence: CASSPMMGQNNEQFF. The DNA of the CDR3 is TGTGCCAGCTCACCAATGATGGGACAGAACAATGAGCAGTTCTTC. The V gene is TRBV18, the J gene TRBJ2-1, with 7 positions matching TRBD1. The CDR3 runs 15 residues. J was trimmed by 5 bases and V by 2 bases; bases with no gene match: 6. Germline V gene sequence: CDR1 KGHSH, CDR2 LQKENI.

The CDR3 nucleotides are TGTGCCTGGAGCTTAGGTCAAGAGACCCAGTACTTC. This encodes CAWSLGQETQYF. This chain uses TRBV30 with TRBJ2-5; D remains unclear. This CDR3 is built from 12 residues. The germline V and J ends were trimmed by 3 bases and 2 bases, with 7 bases remaining between them. The V gene's germline CDR1 is GTSNPN and CDR2 SVGIG (reference sequence).

This chain connects TRBV19 to TRBJ2-2; 11 bases line up with TRBD2. This CDR3 is 15 amino acids long. Germline trimming cut 2 bases from V and 4 bases from J; bases unmatched to any gene: 0. Germline lookup yields CDR1 LNHDA and CDR2 SQIVND (reference sequence). The CDR3 sequence: CASSILAGGTGELFF. CDR3 nucleotide sequence: TGTGCCAGTAGTATACTAGCGGGGGGCACCGGGGAGCTGTTTTTT.

The V gene is TRBV6-1, the J gene TRBJ1-6; D perhaps matches TRBD1 (6 bases). CDR1 and CDR2 from the germline V gene are MNHNS and SASEGT. The CDR3 length is 13 residues. Trimming cost V 4 bases and J 10 bases, with 11 bases left between them. The CDR3 loop reads CASSAGGRSPLHF. CDR3 nucleotide sequence: TGTGCCAGCAGTGCCGGGGGCAGATCACCCCTCCACTTT.

V gene TRBV7-9 combines with J gene TRBJ2-7; D perhaps matches TRBD1 (6 bases). The CDR3 loop spans 12 amino acids. Trimming shortened V by 6 bases and J by 9 bases, and 15 bases separated the two germline ends. Per germline, CDR1 SEHNR and CDR2 FQNEAQ (reference sequence). CDR3 protein: CASRGAALSQYF. The CDR3 nucleotides are TGTGCCAGCAGGGGGGCAGCCTTATCGCAGTACTTC. The complete variable domain, with remaining parts taken from reference TRBV7-9 and TRBJ2-7, reads DTGVSQNPRHKITKRGQNVTFRCDPISEHNRLYWYRQTLGQGPEFLTYFQNEAQLEKSRLLSDRFSAERPKGSFSTLEIQRTEQGDSAMYLCASRGAALSQYFGPGTRLTVT.

CDR3 sequence: CASSSGTGSYNEQFF. Written as DNA, the CDR3 is TGCGCCAGCAGCTCCGGGACAGGGAGTTACAATGAGCAGTTCTTC. This sequence joins TRBV5-1 and TRBJ2-1; 9 nucleotides align to TRBD1. The CDR3 totals 15 residues. Trimming at V came to 3 bases and at J to 4 bases, leaving 5 bases not matched to a gene. Germline CDR1 SGHRS, CDR2 YFSETQ.

CDR3 DNA sequence: TGTGCCAGCGATCAGACGCCCTCCTACGAGCAGTACTTC. It is translated as CASDQTPSYEQYF. V usage is TRBV6-5 and J usage is TRBJ2-7, with no clear D. The V gene's germline CDR1 is MNHEY and CDR2 SVGAGI. The CDR3 consists of 13 residues. Trimming cost V 8 bases and J 0 bases, with 11 bases left between them.